Listed below are T cell receptor beta chains from one sample, sequenced in a study of T cell responses to AZD1222 COVID-19 vaccine. Sequenced by immunoSEQ multiplex PCR; TCRdb stores in-frame clones only, minus some. The sample carries roughly 140,000 clones, 89% recorded once. Sequences were derived from peripheral blood, sampled on day 0 of AZD1222 vaccination. These receptors were collected from an adult in good health. Each CDR3 is given with its conserved first and last residue. The order of the fields is CDR3 protein, CDR3 length, J gene, V gene.

CASSQDPRGEGYTF,14,TRBJ1-2,TRBV4-1
CASSLGGTTNEKLFF,15,TRBJ1-4,TRBV7-9
CASRTTGSNQPQHF,14,TRBJ1-5,TRBV27
CASSQVRVTGELFF,14,TRBJ2-2,TRBV4-2
CAWSVMGRESEKLFF,15,TRBJ1-4,TRBV30
CASSSRTRTYNEQFF,15,TRBJ2-1,TRBV27
CASRLVLTGELFF,13,TRBJ2-2,TRBV12-3/TRBV12-4
CASSFGAAYEQYF,13,TRBJ2-7,TRBV19
CATSKAGDIYNEQFF,15,TRBJ2-1,TRBV24-1
CASSLVGTSGGWSYEQYF,18,TRBJ2-7,TRBV7-2
CASSEDRVDAGANVLTF,17,TRBJ2-6,TRBV6-4
CASSVVQNSPLHF,13,TRBJ1-6,TRBV5-4
CASSPTSASSYNSPLHF,17,TRBJ1-6,TRBV14
CASSLGLVTYNEQFF,15,TRBJ2-1,TRBV7-9
CASSLSRRADTQYF,14,TRBJ2-3,TRBV7-2
CASSKQLAGGRRNEQFF,17,TRBJ2-1,TRBV21-1
CASNLGISGNTIYF,14,TRBJ1-3,TRBV6-5
CASSQRTSGRAASTDTQYF,19,TRBJ2-3,TRBV4-1
CASSLASGSDTGELFF,16,TRBJ2-2,TRBV5-1
CASSWGRDEKLFF,13,TRBJ1-4,TRBV27
CATSDPGTSGNTGELFF,17,TRBJ2-2,TRBV24-1
CSVEERLGYEQYF,13,TRBJ2-7,TRBV29-1
CASSLWGAVPTGELFF,16,TRBJ2-2,TRBV7-8
CASSQGRAGGLYNEQFF,17,TRBJ2-1,TRBV9
CASSVSSGRAETQYF,15,TRBJ2-5,TRBV9
CASSDGGDTGELFF,14,TRBJ2-2,TRBV6-4
CASSQETGISGGGELFF,17,TRBJ2-2,TRBV4-1
CASSTDPGISGYTF,14,TRBJ1-2,TRBV18
CASSLVSNEQFF,12,TRBJ2-1,TRBV5-1
CASSLDRGNTEAFF,14,TRBJ1-1,TRBV27
CASSLQGRGGYTF,13,TRBJ1-2,TRBV27
CATSRDRGRSTQPQHF,16,TRBJ1-5,TRBV15